This TCR beta chain was identified during a study of molecular identifiers for immune sequencing clone quantification. This clonotype was detected only a few times. TCRdb processed the PCR reads anew with MiXCR; each CDR3 protein has one entry. The data hold approximately 550,000 distinct CDR3 sequences, with over 20% observed a single time. This CDR3 is 14 amino acids long. The germline gives CDR1 MDHEN, CDR2 SYDVKM. V shed 3 bases, J shed 6 bases, and the junction held 4 bases outside the gene matches. The receptor was isolated from a human donor in good health. Some libraries in this study had Jurkat cell RNA spiked in. Material for sequencing was naive CD8+ T cells from blood, with Jurkat cell RNA spiked in. Subset given: FACS-sorted CD8+CD4-CCR7+CD45RA+ naive T cells. The V gene is TRBV28, the J gene TRBJ2-1; 8 bases are a match to TRBD2. The CDR3 reads CASSFSLAGNEQFF. In DNA form, the CDR3 reads TGTGCCAGCAGTTTTAGTCTAGCGGGCAATGAGCAGTTCTTC.